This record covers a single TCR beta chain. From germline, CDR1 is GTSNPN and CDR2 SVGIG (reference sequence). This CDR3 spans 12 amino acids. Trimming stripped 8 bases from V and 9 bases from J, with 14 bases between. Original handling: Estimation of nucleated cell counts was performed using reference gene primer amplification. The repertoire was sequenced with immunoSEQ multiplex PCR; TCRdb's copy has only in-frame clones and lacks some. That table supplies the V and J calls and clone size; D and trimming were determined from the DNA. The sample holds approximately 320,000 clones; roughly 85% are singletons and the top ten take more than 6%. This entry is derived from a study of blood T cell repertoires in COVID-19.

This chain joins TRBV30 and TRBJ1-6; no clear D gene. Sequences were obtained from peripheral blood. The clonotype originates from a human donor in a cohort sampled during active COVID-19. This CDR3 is CALGGAGSPLHF. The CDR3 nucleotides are TGTGCCCTGGGAGGTGCTGGTTCACCCCTCCACTTT.